Given below is one TCR beta chain in context. Its antigen is undetermined. Produced via immunoSEQ multiplex PCR; TCRdb's table is partial and in-frame only. The sample yields over 110,000 clones, about nine tenths seen once. The length of the CDR3 is 15 residues. V lost 7 bases, J lost 1 base, and 5 bases stayed unmatched. The germline CDR1 and CDR2 sequences are LNHDA and SQIVND (reference sequence). This sample is drawn from a study of T cell responses to AZD1222 COVID-19 vaccine. Study conclusions and caveats: Two doses of AZD1222 preceded a rise in Spike-specific TCR breadth and depth.

The chain combines TRBV19 with TRBJ2-2; TRBD1 matches at 8 bases. This clonotype was obtained from an adult who received the AZD1222 COVID-19 vaccine. The specimen comprised peripheral blood, sampled 28 days after the second AZD1222 dose. The CDR3 spells CASTHGTGNTGELFF. CDR3 coding DNA: TGTGCCAGTACCCACGGGACAGGGAACACCGGGGAGCTGTTTTTT.